The rows below give T cell receptor beta chains drawn from one sample of a study of molecular identifiers for immune sequencing clone quantification. TCRdb fed the PCR reads into MiXCR, producing one record per CDR3 protein. The table has over 600,000 distinct CDR3 sequences, about 20% seen once; the top ten hold 0.85%. The sequenced material came from naive CD8+ T cells from blood, with Jurkat cell RNA spiked in. The receptors were sampled from a human donor in good health. Some libraries in this study had Jurkat cell RNA spiked in. Each CDR3 is given with its conserved first and last residue. Each record gives: CDR3 DNA, CDR3 protein, D gene, J gene, clone size, V gene. D genes are given only for firm matches. Clone sizes are given selectively: once, few, many, or a class where the clone is expanded.

DNA: TGTGCCAGCAGCTTGGAAGCGGATGAAAAACTGTTTTTT
CDR3: CASSLEADEKLFF
D: -
J: TRBJ1-4
size: few
V: TRBV5-6

DNA: TGTGCCAGCAGCGTAGAACCAGCCGATTACGAGCAGTACTTC
CDR3: CASSVEPADYEQYF
D: -
J: TRBJ2-7
size: many
V: TRBV9

DNA: TGTGCCAGCAGCTTCATCGTGACAGGGGGTACTGAAGCTTTCTTT
CDR3: CASSFIVTGGTEAFF
D: TRBD1
J: TRBJ1-1
size: few
V: TRBV7-2

DNA: TGTGCCTGGAGTGTACGGGGGAGGGGTACCTCCTACGAGCAGTACTTC
CDR3: CAWSVRGRGTSYEQYF
D: TRBD2
J: TRBJ2-7
size: -
V: TRBV30

DNA: TGCAGCGTTGACGTTGGGGACAGCCCTTCCTACGAGCAGTACTTC
CDR3: CSVDVGDSPSYEQYF
D: TRBD1
J: TRBJ2-7
size: many
V: TRBV29-1

DNA: TGTGCCAGCAGCTCCGAGACAGGGCAACAAGAGACCCAGTACTTC
CDR3: CASSSETGQQETQYF
D: TRBD1
J: TRBJ2-5
size: -
V: TRBV7-7

DNA: TGTGCCAGCAGTTTGCGGGGAGCTCTCTACAATGAGCAGTTCTTC
CDR3: CASSLRGALYNEQFF
D: -
J: TRBJ2-1
size: -
V: TRBV27

DNA: TGTGCCAGCAGTTACGCAGGGGAATTTTACGAGCAGTACTTC
CDR3: CASSYAGEFYEQYF
D: -
J: TRBJ2-7
size: few
V: TRBV6-5

DNA: TGTGCCAGCAGTTTTCCCGGACAGGGAAATGAGCGGTTCTTC
CDR3: CASSFPGQGNERFF
D: TRBD1
J: TRBJ2-1
size: -
V: TRBV28

DNA: TGTGCCAGCAGCTACGACCTAGGCACAGATACGCAGTATTTT
CDR3: CASSYDLGTDTQYF
D: -
J: TRBJ2-3
size: many
V: TRBV7-2

DNA: TGCGCCAGCAGCCAAGGCAGAGTAATAAACACTGAAGCTTTCTTT
CDR3: CASSQGRVINTEAFF
D: -
J: TRBJ1-1
size: many
V: TRBV4-1

DNA: TGTGCCAGCAGTTACTCTTGGGGGTTTGAGTTCTTC
CDR3: CASSYSWGFEFF
D: -
J: TRBJ2-1
size: many
V: TRBV6-2/TRBV6-3

DNA: TGTGCCAGCAGTTCCGATGCCGGGACTAATCAAGAGACCCAGTACTTC
CDR3: CASSSDAGTNQETQYF
D: TRBD2
J: TRBJ2-5
size: many
V: TRBV5-6

DNA: TGCAGCGTTGAAGATTGGACTAGCGGGAGGGGGGAGCAGTTCTTC
CDR3: CSVEDWTSGRGEQFF
D: TRBD2
J: TRBJ2-1
size: -
V: TRBV29-1

DNA: TGTGCCAGCAGTCTCGGCGGGACCGGTAATAATTCACCCCTCCACTTT
CDR3: CASSLGGTGNNSPLHF
D: -
J: TRBJ1-6
size: many
V: TRBV7-9

DNA: TGTGCCAGCAGCGCGGCGGTGAACACTGAAGCTTTCTTT
CDR3: CASSAAVNTEAFF
D: -
J: TRBJ1-1
size: many
V: TRBV9

DNA: TGCAGTGCTAGAGATTTGGCGCGGGAGGGCCCCGTTTCCACAGATACGCAGTATTTT
CDR3: CSARDLAREGPVSTDTQYF
D: TRBD2
J: TRBJ2-3
size: many
V: TRBV20-1

DNA: TGTGCCAGCAGTTTCTATCAGGGGGTGGATACGCAGTATTTT
CDR3: CASSFYQGVDTQYF
D: TRBD1
J: TRBJ2-3
size: many
V: TRBV28

DNA: TGTGCCACCAGCCTTAGCGGGGGTAACCATGAGCAGTTCTTC
CDR3: CATSLSGGNHEQFF
D: TRBD2
J: TRBJ2-1
size: many
V: TRBV24-1

DNA: TGTGCCAGCAGCCCATTATCCCCCCACGGGGCTGTGGGTGAAAAACTGTTTTTT
CDR3: CASSPLSPHGAVGEKLFF
D: -
J: TRBJ1-4
size: many
V: TRBV27

DNA: TGTGCCAGCAGCTTAGTTCAGGGCGATGAAAAACTGTTTTTT
CDR3: CASSLVQGDEKLFF
D: -
J: TRBJ1-4
size: -
V: TRBV13

DNA: TGTGCCAGCAGTACCGACAGGGCTGGCACTGAAGCTTTCTTT
CDR3: CASSTDRAGTEAFF
D: TRBD1
J: TRBJ1-1
size: many
V: TRBV6-2/TRBV6-3

DNA: TGTGCCAGCAGCATTAGCGGGACTCGCTACAATGAGCAGTTCTTC
CDR3: CASSISGTRYNEQFF
D: TRBD2
J: TRBJ2-1
size: few
V: TRBV12-3/TRBV12-4

DNA: TGCGCCAGCAGCCAAACTCCGGGACAGGGGGCGCGGAGCGCTGAAGCTTTCTTT
CDR3: CASSQTPGQGARSAEAFF
D: TRBD1
J: TRBJ1-1
size: many
V: TRBV4-3

DNA: TGTGCCAGCAGCATGGGACTAGCGGGCGATATCACAGATACGCAGTATTTT
CDR3: CASSMGLAGDITDTQYF
D: TRBD2
J: TRBJ2-3
size: many
V: TRBV9

DNA: TGTGCCAGCAGCTCAGCAGGGGGCTGGTACAATGAGCAGTTCTTC
CDR3: CASSSAGGWYNEQFF
D: TRBD1
J: TRBJ2-1
size: many
V: TRBV5-8

DNA: TGTGCCAGCAGTTACTCGGAATGGACAGGTACCTACGAGCAGTACTTC
CDR3: CASSYSEWTGTYEQYF
D: TRBD1
J: TRBJ2-7
size: many
V: TRBV6-5

DNA: TGTGCCAGCAGCAAAGGAGGGACAGGGGTCTCTGGAAACACCATATATTTT
CDR3: CASSKGGTGVSGNTIYF
D: -
J: TRBJ1-3
size: few
V: TRBV21-1

DNA: TGTGCCAGCAGCCACACACAGGGGAACGAGCAGTACTTC
CDR3: CASSHTQGNEQYF
D: TRBD1
J: TRBJ2-7
size: many
V: TRBV11-2

DNA: TGTGCCAGCAGTTTCGGTGTGGCGGACCAGTATGGCTACACCTTC
CDR3: CASSFGVADQYGYTF
D: -
J: TRBJ1-2
size: once
V: TRBV6-5

DNA: TGTGCCAGTAGTATCGACAGGGTCGTCTACAATGAGCAGTTCTTC
CDR3: CASSIDRVVYNEQFF
D: TRBD1
J: TRBJ2-1
size: -
V: TRBV19

DNA: TGTGCCACCACCAGAGGGACAGCCGATGAGACCCAGTACTTC
CDR3: CATTRGTADETQYF
D: TRBD1
J: TRBJ2-5
size: many
V: TRBV15

DNA: TGTGCCAGCAGTTATTCTGAGACAGGGTCCACCGGGGAGCTGTTTTTT
CDR3: CASSYSETGSTGELFF
D: TRBD1
J: TRBJ2-2
size: few
V: TRBV6-2/TRBV6-3

DNA: TGTGCCAGCAGTGATAAAGAATATAGCAATCAGCCCCAGCATTTT
CDR3: CASSDKEYSNQPQHF
D: -
J: TRBJ1-5
size: -
V: TRBV6-4

DNA: TGCGCCAGCAGCCGACAGGGTGGTGCGGGGGTTGTTTTGAATTCACCCCTCCACTTT
CDR3: CASSRQGGAGVVLNSPLHF
D: TRBD1
J: TRBJ1-6
size: many
V: TRBV4-1

DNA: TGTGCCACCAGTGTCGGACAGGTGGCGACCGGGGAGCTGTTTTTT
CDR3: CATSVGQVATGELFF
D: TRBD1
J: TRBJ2-2
size: many
V: TRBV24-1

DNA: TGTGCCAGCAGACCAACAAGGTATACTGAAGCTTTCTTT
CDR3: CASRPTRYTEAFF
D: -
J: TRBJ1-1
size: once
V: TRBV27

DNA: TGCGCCAGCAGCCAAGGGGACAGGGCTGTTGTTGAGGGAAACACCATATATTTT
CDR3: CASSQGDRAVVEGNTIYF
D: TRBD1
J: TRBJ1-3
size: -
V: TRBV4-3

DNA: TGTGCCAGCAGTTTATCACCTTTTACTAGCGGGATCACCGGGGAGCTGTTTTTT
CDR3: CASSLSPFTSGITGELFF
D: TRBD2
J: TRBJ2-2
size: many
V: TRBV27

DNA: TGTGCCAGCAGTTACTCGAGTAAGCGGGAGTCCTTCAGTTACAAGCAGTACTTC
CDR3: CASSYSSKRESFSYKQYF
D: TRBD2
J: TRBJ2-7
size: -
V: TRBV6-2/TRBV6-3

DNA: TGCAGTGCTAGAGAGAGGGGAGGGTATGAGCAGTTCTTC
CDR3: CSARERGGYEQFF
D: TRBD2
J: TRBJ2-1
size: many
V: TRBV20-1

DNA: TGTGCCAGCAGCGTCTCGACTAGCGAGGGACTCAGTTTCTTC
CDR3: CASSVSTSEGLSFF
D: TRBD2
J: TRBJ2-1
size: few
V: TRBV7-6

DNA: TGTGCCAGTAGTATAGGGTTTGCCGGGAGGGCCCTCGAGCAGTTCTTC
CDR3: CASSIGFAGRALEQFF
D: TRBD2
J: TRBJ2-1
size: -
V: TRBV19

DNA: TGCAGCGCCGACGGGTCGACGCTGAAATACAATGAGCAGTCCTTC
CDR3: CSADGSTLKYNEQSF
D: -
J: TRBJ2-1
size: few
V: TRBV29-1